This T cell receptor beta chain is from a study of T cell repertoires in cytomegalovirus infection. Across the whole study: As its CMV epitopes, the study selected recently identified HLA-C-restricted and well-studied HLA-B-restricted targets. Indicated by public TCR beta signatures were CMV infection and matching HLA type.

TCRdb ran MiXCR on the reads and lists one entry per CDR3 protein. The sample has some 54,000 distinct CDR3 sequences; about 19% are singletons. This clonotype was recorded at least ten times. Its antigen remains unidentified. Germline and junction disagree at one end, which may indicate a read error. CDR3 length: 15 residues. In germline, CDR1 is SSHAT, CDR2 FNYEAQ (reference sequence). The sequence was obtained from a human donor in good health (CMV status not recorded). Some clones in this sample may be carry-over from other donors' samples. V is TRBV7-7 and J is TRBJ2-5, with 13 bases that match TRBD2. The sequenced sample was CD8+ T cells from cultured PBMCs, obtained from culture after CMV antigen stimulation. The CDR3, as DNA: TGTGCTAGCAGTCCTGGACTAGCGGGAGCAGAGACCCAGTACTTC. Translated, it gives CASSPGLAGAETQYF. Full variable domain (missing parts from reference TRBV7-7 and TRBJ2-5): GAGVSQSPRYKVTKRGQDVTLRCDPISSHATLYWYQQALGQGPEFLTYFNYEAQPDKSGLPSDRFSAERPEGSISTLTIQRTEQRDSAMYRCASSPGLAGAETQYFGPGTRLLVL.